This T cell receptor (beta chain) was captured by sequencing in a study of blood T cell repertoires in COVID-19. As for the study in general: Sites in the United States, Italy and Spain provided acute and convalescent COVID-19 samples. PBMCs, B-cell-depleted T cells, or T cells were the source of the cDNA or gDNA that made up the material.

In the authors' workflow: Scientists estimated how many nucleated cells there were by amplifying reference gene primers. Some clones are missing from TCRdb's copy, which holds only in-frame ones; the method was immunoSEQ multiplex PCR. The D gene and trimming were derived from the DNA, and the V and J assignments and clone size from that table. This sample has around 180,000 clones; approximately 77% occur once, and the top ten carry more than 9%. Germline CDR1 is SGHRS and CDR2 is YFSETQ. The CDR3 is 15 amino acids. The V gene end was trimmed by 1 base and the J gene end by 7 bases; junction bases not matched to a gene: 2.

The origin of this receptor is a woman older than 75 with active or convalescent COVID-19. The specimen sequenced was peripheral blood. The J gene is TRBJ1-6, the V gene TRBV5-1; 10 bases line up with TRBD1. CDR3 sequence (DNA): TGCGCCAGCAGCTTGTTGGGACAGGGGAATTCACCCCTCCACTTT. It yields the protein CASSLLGQGNSPLHF.